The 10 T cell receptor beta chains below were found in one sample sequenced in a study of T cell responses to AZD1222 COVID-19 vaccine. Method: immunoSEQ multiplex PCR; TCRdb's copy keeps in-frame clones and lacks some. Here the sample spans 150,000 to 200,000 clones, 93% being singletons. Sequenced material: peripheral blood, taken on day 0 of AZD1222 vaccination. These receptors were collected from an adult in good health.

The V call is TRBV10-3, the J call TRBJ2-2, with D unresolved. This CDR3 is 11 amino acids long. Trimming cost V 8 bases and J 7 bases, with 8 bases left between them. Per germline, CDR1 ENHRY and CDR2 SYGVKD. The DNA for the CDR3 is TGTGCCATCGGAGAGATCGGGGAGCTGTTTTTT. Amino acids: CAIGEIGELFF.

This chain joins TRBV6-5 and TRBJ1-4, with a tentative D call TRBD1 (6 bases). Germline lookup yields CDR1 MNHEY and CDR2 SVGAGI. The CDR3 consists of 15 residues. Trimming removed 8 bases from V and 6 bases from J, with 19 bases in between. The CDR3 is CASAPEEGGYEKLFF. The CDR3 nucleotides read TGTGCCAGCGCACCAGAGGAGGGGGGATATGAAAAACTGTTTTTT.

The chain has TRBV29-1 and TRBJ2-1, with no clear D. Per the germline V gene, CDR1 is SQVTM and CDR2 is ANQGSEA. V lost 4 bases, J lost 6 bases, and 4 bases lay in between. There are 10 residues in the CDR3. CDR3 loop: CSVVGNEQFF. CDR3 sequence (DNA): TGCAGCGTTGTCGGCAATGAGCAGTTCTTC.

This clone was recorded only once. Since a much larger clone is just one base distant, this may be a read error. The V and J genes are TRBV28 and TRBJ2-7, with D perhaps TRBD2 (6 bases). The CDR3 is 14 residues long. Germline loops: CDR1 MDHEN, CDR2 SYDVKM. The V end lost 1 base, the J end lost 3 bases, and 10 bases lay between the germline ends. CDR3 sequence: CASSLSGLYYEQYF. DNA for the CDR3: TGTGCCAGCAGTTTATCGGGACTTTACTACGAGCAGTACTTC.

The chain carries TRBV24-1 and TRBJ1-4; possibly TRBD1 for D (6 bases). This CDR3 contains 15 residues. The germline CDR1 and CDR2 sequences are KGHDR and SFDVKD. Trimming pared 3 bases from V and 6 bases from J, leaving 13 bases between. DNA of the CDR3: TGTGCCACCAGTGATAGGGGGGAATGTCATGAAAAACTGTTTTTT. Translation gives CATSDRGECHEKLFF.

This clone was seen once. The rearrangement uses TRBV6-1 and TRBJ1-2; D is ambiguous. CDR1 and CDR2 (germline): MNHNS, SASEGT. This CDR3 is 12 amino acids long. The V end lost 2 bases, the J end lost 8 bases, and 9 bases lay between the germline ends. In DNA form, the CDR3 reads TGTGCCAGCAGTGAATGGAACATAGGCTACACCTTC. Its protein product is CASSEWNIGYTF.

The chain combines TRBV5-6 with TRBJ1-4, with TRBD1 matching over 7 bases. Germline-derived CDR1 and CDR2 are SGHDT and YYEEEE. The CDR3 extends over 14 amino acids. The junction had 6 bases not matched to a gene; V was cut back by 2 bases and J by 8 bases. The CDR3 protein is CASSLLQGNEKLFF. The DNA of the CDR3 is TGTGCCAGCAGCTTATTACAGGGGAACGAAAAACTGTTTTTT.

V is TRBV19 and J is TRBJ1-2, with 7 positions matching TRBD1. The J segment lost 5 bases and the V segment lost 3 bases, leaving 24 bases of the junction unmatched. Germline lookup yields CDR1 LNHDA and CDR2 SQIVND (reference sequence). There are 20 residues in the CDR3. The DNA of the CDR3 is TGTGCCAGTAGTATCGACCGAAGGGGGCTGACCCCCAAGTTAGGGTATGGCTACACCTTC. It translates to CASSIDRRGLTPKLGYGYTF.

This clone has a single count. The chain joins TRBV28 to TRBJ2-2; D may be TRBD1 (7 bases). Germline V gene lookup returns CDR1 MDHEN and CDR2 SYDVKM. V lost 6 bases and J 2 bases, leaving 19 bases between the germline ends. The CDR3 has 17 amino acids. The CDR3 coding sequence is TGTGCCAGCAGCGCACAGGAGGGACAGAGAAACACCGGGGAGCTGTTTTTT. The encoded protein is CASSAQEGQRNTGELFF.

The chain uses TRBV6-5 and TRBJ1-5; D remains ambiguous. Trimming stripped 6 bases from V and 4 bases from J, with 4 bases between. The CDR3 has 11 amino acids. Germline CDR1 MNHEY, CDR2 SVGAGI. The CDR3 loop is CASSQNQPQHF. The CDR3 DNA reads TGTGCCAGCAGCCAAAATCAGCCCCAGCATTTT.